Shown below are 21 T cell receptor beta chains from a single sample sequenced in a study of molecular identifiers for immune sequencing clone quantification (dated 2018 in TCRdb). The library was generated by PCR. The listed sequencing device is NextSeq 500. TCRdb redid the processing of the public reads, applying fastp at Q25 and MiXCR, and retained in-frame beta chains. Every entry covers one CDR3 protein and lists the most common genes and DNA from its rows. The sample table holds over 550,000 distinct CDR3 sequences, of which 25% were seen once. The top ten constitute about 0.73% of the sample. The sequenced sample consisted of naive CD8+ T cells from blood, with Jurkat cell RNA spiked in. This sample's cell subset or site label indicates: FACS-sorted CD8+CD4-CCR7+CD45RA+ naive T cells. The origin of the receptors is a human donor in good health. Some libraries in this study had Jurkat cell RNA spiked in.

The V and J genes are TRBV7-8 and TRBJ1-1, with D perhaps matching TRBD1 (5 bases). There are 13 residues in the CDR3. V lost 5 bases and J 11 bases, leaving 18 bases between the germline ends. Germline V CDR1 and CDR2: SGHVS, FQNEAQ. As DNA, the CDR3 is TGTGCCAGCAGCCCCGGGGGGTCAGTAAAGGCTTTCTTT. Its protein product is CASSPGGSVKAFF.

This clonotype was counted only a few times. The chain combines TRBV6-4 with TRBJ2-3; 12 bases are a match to TRBD2. This CDR3 contains 15 residues. Trimming removed 5 bases from V and 6 bases from J; junction bases left unmatched: 6. From germline, CDR1 is MRHNA and CDR2 SNTAGT. The CDR3 is CASSRVGTSGDTQYF. The CDR3 DNA reads as TGTGCCAGCAGTAGGGTCGGGACTAGCGGGGATACGCAGTATTTT.

This clonotype was seen only a few times. A read error may produce the germline difference seen at one junction end. V usage is TRBV11-2 and J usage is TRBJ2-1, with TRBD2 matching 8 bases. Germline V gene lookup returns CDR1 SGHAT and CDR2 FQNNGV. This CDR3 is built from 14 residues. The CDR3 protein is CASSPAGVYNEQLF. CDR3 coding DNA: TGTGCCAGCAGCCCAGCGGGAGTCTACAATGAGCAGCTCTTC.

This clonotype was seen ten or more times. The chain links TRBV29-1 to TRBJ2-4, with D tentatively TRBD2 (5 bases). Trimming took 6 bases from V and 5 from J, leaving 5 bases between them. Germline V gene lookup returns CDR1 SQVTM and CDR2 ANQGSEA. The CDR3 has 10 amino acids. This chain's CDR3 is CSVRENIQYF. The CDR3 DNA is TGCAGCGTGAGGGAAAACATTCAGTACTTC.

Of note for this clonotype: A much larger clone is a single base away; this may be a read error. The genes are TRBV19 and TRBJ2-6; D unclear. The CDR3 spans 14 residues. The V gene's germline CDR1 is LNHDA and CDR2 SQIVND (reference sequence). For the CDR3, the DNA is TGTGCCAGTAAGACGCACTCTGGGACCAACGTCCTGACTTTC. It translates to CASKTHSGTNVLTF.

In the case of this clonotype: This may come from a read error, since a much larger clone is one base off. V is TRBV6-5 and J is TRBJ2-6; no clear D gene. The CDR3 loop spans 15 amino acids. Germline values: CDR1 MNHEY, CDR2 SVGAGI. V shed 6 bases and J shed 0 bases, with 9 bases lying between them. DNA of the CDR3: TGTGCCAGCAGCGCAGAGCGCTCTGGGGCCAACGTCCTGACTTTC. This translates into CASSAERSGANVLTF.

This clonotype was observed many times. J is TRBJ2-7 and V is TRBV7-2; the D gene is possibly TRBD1 (6 bases). Germline V gene sequence: CDR1 SGHTA, CDR2 FQGNSA. This CDR3 comprises 14 residues. V was trimmed by 5 bases and J by 1 base, leaving 12 bases between them. CDR3 protein: CASSTRTASYEQYF. CDR3 bases: TGTGCCAGCAGCACCCGGACAGCATCCTACGAGCAGTACTTC.

This clonotype was counted many times. The genes are TRBV4-3 and TRBJ2-5, with 9 bases matching TRBD1. CDR1 is LGHNA, CDR2 YSLEER, per germline. This CDR3 contains 15 residues. Unmatched junction bases numbered 3, after V lost 0 bases and J lost 4 bases. The CDR3 spells CASSQDWDRAETQYF. CDR3 DNA sequence: TGCGCCAGCAGCCAAGATTGGGACAGGGCAGAGACCCAGTACTTC.

In this sample, this clonotype turned up a few times. V usage is TRBV2 and J usage is TRBJ2-7; the D gene is possibly TRBD1 (6 bases). Germline V gene lookup returns CDR1 SNHLY and CDR2 FYNNEI. This CDR3 contains 15 residues. The V and J ends lost 5 bases and 0 bases respectively, with 14 bases between them. The CDR3 protein is CASSTGQPASYEQYF. CDR3 coding DNA: TGTGCCAGCAGTACCGGACAGCCCGCCTCCTACGAGCAGTACTTC. Together with reference TRBV2 and TRBJ2-7, the CDR3 gives the full variable domain: EPEVTQTPSHQVTQMGQEVILRCVPISNHLYFYWYRQILGQKVEFLVSFYNNEISEKSEIFDDQFSVERPDGSNFTLKIRSTKLEDSAMYFCASSTGQPASYEQYFGPGTRLTVT.

This chain joins TRBV12-3 or TRBV12-4 and TRBJ2-2; 9 bases fit TRBD1. The CDR3 runs to 13 residues. V was clipped by 10 bases and J by 4 bases; unmatched bases: 4. The CDR3 loop reads CATGTGPTGELFF. The CDR3 DNA reads TGTGCCACCGGGACAGGGCCCACCGGGGAGCTGTTTTTT.

This clonotype was detected only a few times. The V and J genes are TRBV5-8 and TRBJ2-7, with TRBD2 identical over 14 bases. Germline values: CDR1 SGHTS, CDR2 YDEGEE. V dropped 4 bases and J dropped 5; count of bases not matched to a gene: 11. The CDR3 sequence is 17 residues long. For the CDR3, the DNA is TGTGCCAGCAGCATCGGACTAGCGGGAGGATCGGGGGACGAGCAGTACTTC. Amino acids: CASSIGLAGGSGDEQYF.

This clonotype came up many times. The chain couples TRBV12-3 or TRBV12-4 to TRBJ2-2, with D perhaps matching TRBD1 (6 bases). The germline V and J ends were trimmed by 7 bases and 7 bases, with 13 bases remaining between them. The CDR3 has 13 residues. Here the CDR3 reads CASIQGQHGELFF. The CDR3 nucleotides are TGTGCCAGCATTCAAGGACAGCACGGGGAGCTGTTTTTT.

In regard to this clonotype: A much larger clone differs by one base, so this may be a read error. The J gene is TRBJ2-4, the V gene TRBV21-1; TRBD1, the table's D call, was not compared with the DNA. TRBV21-1 counts as a pseudogene. The CDR3 runs to 11 residues. The CDR3 DNA sequence: TGTGCCAGAGATCGGGATAACATTCAGTACTTC. It yields the protein CARDRDNIQYF.

This clonotype occurred a few times. The chain has TRBV28 and TRBJ2-5; 9 nucleotides agree with TRBD1. The J segment lost 5 bases and the V segment lost 2 bases, leaving 15 bases of the junction unmatched. The CDR3 spans 18 residues. Germline assignment: CDR1 MDHEN and CDR2 SYDVKM. CDR3 bases: TGTGCCAGCAGTTTACCCCCCCCGGGGACAGGGTTCGTGGAGACCCAGTACTTC. Translation: CASSLPPPGTGFVETQYF.

The V and J genes are TRBV20-1 and TRBJ2-5, with a tentative D call TRBD2 (5 bases). The germline V gene encodes CDR1 DFQATT and CDR2 SNEGSKA (reference sequence). The CDR3 is 10 amino acids. Trimming shortened V by 3 bases and J by 10 bases, and 9 bases separated the two germline ends. CDR3 bases: TGCAGTGCTAGGGAACGGGACCAGTACTTC. Translating it yields CSARERDQYF.

Only a few counts were recorded for this clonotype. The V call is TRBV14, the J call TRBJ2-7; possible D gene TRBD1, 6 bases. V lost 2 bases, J lost 2 bases, and 10 bases lay in between. The CDR3 has 14 amino acids. From germline, CDR1 is SGHDN and CDR2 FVKESK. The CDR3 reads CASSQTGTTYEQYF. CDR3 DNA sequence: TGTGCCAGCAGCCAAACCGGGACAACCTACGAGCAGTACTTC.

The J gene is TRBJ1-3, the V gene TRBV4-1, with 12 bases identical to TRBD1. Germline CDR1 reads MGHRA; CDR2 reads YSYEKL. This CDR3 spans 17 amino acids. V gave up 4 bases and J gave up 0 bases; unmatched junction bases: 4. CDR3 sequence: CASSPPGQGASGNTIYF. CDR3 DNA: TGCGCCAGCAGCCCACCGGGACAGGGGGCCTCTGGAAACACCATATATTTT.

The DNA for the CDR3 is TGCAGCGTTGAAGGTCTACAGGGGGCCTCCTACAATGAGCAGTTCTTC. It specifies CSVEGLQGASYNEQFF. The genes are TRBV29-1 and TRBJ2-1, with 9 bases aligning to TRBD1. With V trimmed by 1 base and J by 0 bases, 4 bases remained unmatched. Germline CDR1 is SQVTM and CDR2 is ANQGSEA. CDR3 size: 16 residues.

This clonotype was seen ten or more times. This rearrangement joins TRBV13 to TRBJ2-7; the D gene is possibly TRBD1 (6 bases). CDR1 and CDR2 from the germline V gene are PRHDT and FYEKMQ (reference sequence). This CDR3 comprises 15 residues. Trimming took off 4 bases at V and 0 bases at J, with 13 bases between the two ends. CDR3 DNA sequence: TGTGCCAGCAGCTCTGGTATGGACAGCTCCTACGAGCAGTACTTC. Protein product: CASSSGMDSSYEQYF. Full variable domain (rest looked up from reference TRBV13 and TRBJ2-7): AAGVIQSPRHLIKEKRETATLKCYPIPRHDTVYWYQQGPGQDPQFLISFYEKMQSDKGSIPDRFSAQQFSDYHSELNMSSLELGDSALYFCASSSGMDSSYEQYFGPGTRLTVT.

This clonotype has more than one count but fewer than ten. The chain joins TRBV7-9 to TRBJ1-1, with TRBD1 matching 8 bases. This CDR3 is built from 11 residues. V gave up 2 bases and J gave up 10 bases; unmatched junction bases: 0. The V gene's germline CDR1 is SEHNR and CDR2 FQNEAQ (reference sequence). The CDR3 nucleotides read TGTGCCAGCAGCTTAACAGGGGGAGCTTTCTTT. Encoded protein: CASSLTGGAFF. The full variable domain, rest sourced from reference TRBV7-9 and TRBJ1-1, is DTGVSQNPRHKITKRGQNVTFRCDPISEHNRLYWYRQTLGQGPEFLTYFQNEAQLEKSRLLSDRFSAERPKGSFSTLEIQRTEQGDSAMYLCASSLTGGAFFGQGTRLTVV.

This clonotype was seen a handful of times. The chain recombines TRBV6-5 with TRBJ2-3; D unresolved. This CDR3 region has 13 residues. Trimming took off 2 bases at V and 6 bases at J, with 9 bases between the two ends. In germline, CDR1 is MNHEY, CDR2 SVGAGI. The CDR3 sequence is CASSYLFGDTQYF. CDR3 nucleotides: TGTGCCAGCAGTTACCTCTTTGGGGATACGCAGTATTTT.